This entry lists 19 T cell receptor beta chains sequenced from one sample in a study of CD8 T cells in ankylosing spondylitis. Findings and limits, study-wide: Blood of patients with ankylosing spondylitis appeared to be characterized by a TCR beta motif of eight highly homologous variants.

TCRdb reanalysed the 5' RACE reads using MiXCR and keeps one entry per CDR3 protein. This sample has some 220,000 distinct CDR3 sequences; 7% to 8% occur once, and the top ten carry more than 13%. Their antigens are not known. The sequenced sample was blood, either unsorted or a sorted T cell fraction (not recorded which). All receptors come from a male donor with ankylosing spondylitis.

The V call is TRBV7-8, the J call TRBJ2-1, with D perhaps matching TRBD2 (5 bases). The CDR3 extends over 15 amino acids. Germline values: CDR1 SGHVS, CDR2 FQNEAQ. The germline V and J ends were trimmed by 1 base and 10 bases, with 17 bases remaining between them. The CDR3, as DNA: TGTGCCAGCAGCTTAGTTCTAGGCGAGGGTTGGGAGCAGTTCTTC. It encodes CASSLVLGEGWEQFF.

This clonotype was found many times. CDR3 sequence reads: CSVGGRKTQYF. CDR3 in DNA: TGCAGCGTTGGGGGGCGGAAGACCCAGTACTTC. The V gene is TRBV29-1, the J gene TRBJ2-5, with a possible D match to TRBD1 (6 bases). The CDR3 consists of 11 residues. Germline loops: CDR1 SQVTM, CDR2 ANQGSEA. V was cut by 4 bases and J by 6 bases, with 9 bases left in between.

This clonotype has ten or more counts. V gene TRBV4-2 combines with J gene TRBJ1-2, with D uncertain. Germline values: CDR1 LGHNA, CDR2 YNFKEQ. CDR3 length: 16 amino acids. V lost 0 bases to trimming and J lost 0 bases, with 11 bases between them. The CDR3 here is CASSQELADTNYGYTF. CDR3 nucleotide sequence: TGTGCCAGCAGCCAAGAGCTGGCAGATACTAACTATGGCTACACCTTC.

This clonotype came up many times. J is TRBJ1-2 and V is TRBV4-3; D gene uncertain. With 0 bases removed from V and 5 bases from J, the gap between germline ends came to 10 bases. This CDR3 region has 14 residues. Germline values: CDR1 LGHNA, CDR2 YSLEER. Written as DNA, the CDR3 is TGCGCCAGCAGCCAAGATTTGCAGGCTTATGGCTACACCTTC. Translated, it gives CASSQDLQAYGYTF.

This clonotype was detected many times. V and J are TRBV4-1 and TRBJ1-5; D unresolved. This CDR3 contains 14 residues. CDR1 is MGHRA and CDR2 is YSYEKL in the germline V gene. V lost 4 bases to trimming and J lost 1 base, with 8 bases between them. The CDR3 sequence is CASSLIGSNQPQHF. In nucleotides, the CDR3 is TGCGCCAGCAGCCTTATCGGGAGCAATCAGCCCCAGCATTTT.

The sample holds a few counts of this clonotype. This chain joins TRBV6-2 or TRBV6-3 and TRBJ1-1; D is unresolved. CDR1 is MNHEY and CDR2 is SVGEGT in the germline V gene. V was trimmed by 10 bases and J by 1 base, leaving 10 bases between them. This CDR3 is built from 12 residues. For the CDR3, the DNA is TGTGCCACCCGGGCAGCGAACACTGAAGCTTTCTTT. Its protein is CATRAANTEAFF.

This chain links TRBV4-3 with TRBJ2-7; 12 bases fit TRBD2. Trimming cost V 0 bases and J 0 bases; bases outside gene matches: 3. The CDR3 totals 17 residues. Germline CDR1 LGHNA, CDR2 YSLEER. CDR3 sequence reads: CASSQDRTSGNSYEQYF. DNA of the CDR3: TGCGCCAGCAGCCAAGATCGGACTAGCGGGAACTCCTACGAGCAGTACTTC.

In its sample, this clonotype was seen many times. The rearrangement joins TRBV4-1 to TRBJ2-5; no definite D call. With 5 bases removed from V and 5 bases from J, the gap between germline ends came to 9 bases. Germline values: CDR1 MGHRA, CDR2 YSYEKL. The length of the CDR3 is 12 residues. The CDR3 DNA sequence: TGCGCCAGCAGCAACAAAACTGAGACCCAGTACTTC. Translation gives CASSNKTETQYF.

This clonotype has ten or more counts. As DNA, the CDR3 is TGTGCCAGCAGCTTAGAAAAGGGTCCCTCCTACGAGCAGTACTTC. Protein sequence: CASSLEKGPSYEQYF. The chain recombines TRBV7-9 with TRBJ2-7; D unclear. V lost 1 base to trimming and J lost 0 bases, with 10 bases between them. CDR3 length equals 15 residues. Germline values: CDR1 SEHNR, CDR2 FQNEAQ (reference sequence).

This clonotype was seen many times. The chain links TRBV20-1 to TRBJ2-1; D not resolved. In germline, CDR1 is DFQATT, CDR2 SNEGSKA (reference sequence). The CDR3 has 11 amino acids. V was clipped by 0 bases and J by 8 bases, with 5 bases between them. CDR3 sequence: CSARDADEQFF. The DNA of the CDR3 is TGCAGTGCTAGAGATGCGGATGAGCAGTTCTTC.

This chain joins TRBV6-2 or TRBV6-3 and TRBJ1-5; a weak D match, TRBD1 (5 bases). V lost 2 bases and J 6 bases, leaving 14 bases between the germline ends. Germline CDR1 and CDR2: MNHEY and SVGEGT. The CDR3 contains 15 residues. This CDR3 reads CASSYVTSRGQPQHF. CDR3 bases: TGTGCCAGCAGTTACGTGACTTCTAGGGGTCAGCCCCAGCATTTT.

The sample holds many counts of this clonotype. CDR3 coding DNA: TGTGCCAGCAGCGATAGCCGAGCGAATGAGCAGTTCTTC. Its translation: CASSDSRANEQFF. The genes are TRBV9 and TRBJ2-1; D not certain. Germline V gene lookup returns CDR1 SGDLS and CDR2 YYNGEE. The V and J ends lost 3 bases and 7 bases respectively, with 11 bases between them. The length of the CDR3 is 13 residues.

This clonotype turned up a few times. The V and J genes are TRBV7-8 and TRBJ2-1; 8 bases agree with TRBD1. The CDR3 is 14 amino acids. The V and J ends lost 5 bases and 12 bases, in that order; junction bases with no gene match: 12. Germline values: CDR1 SGHVS, CDR2 FQNEAQ. The CDR3 DNA sequence: TGTGCCAGCAGCCTCGGGACAGGTACCCAGGGGCAGTTCTTC. This translates into CASSLGTGTQGQFF.

This clonotype was observed many times. The chain has TRBV6-1 and TRBJ1-1; D not resolved. The germline CDR1 and CDR2 sequences are MNHNS and SASEGT. V was clipped by 5 bases and J by 4 bases, with 11 bases between them. The CDR3 spans 13 residues. The CDR3, as DNA: TGTGCCAGCAGTCCCCGGGGTGGCACTGAAGCTTTCTTT. Translation: CASSPRGGTEAFF.

This clonotype was counted many times. The gene calls are TRBV7-9 and TRBJ2-7; tentative D call: TRBD2 (7 bases). The V gene's germline CDR1 is SEHNR and CDR2 FQNEAQ (reference sequence). V shed 2 bases and J shed 2 bases, with 10 bases lying between them. There are 14 residues in the CDR3. The DNA for the CDR3 is TGTGCCAGCAGCTTACCGGGGGGCCCCTACGAGCAGTACTTC. Translation: CASSLPGGPYEQYF.

In its sample, this clonotype was seen many times. This chain uses TRBV19 with TRBJ2-1; D remains ambiguous. The CDR3 length is 13 residues. With 0 bases removed from V and 6 bases from J, the gap between germline ends came to 6 bases. Germline V gene data show CDR1 as LNHDA and CDR2 as SQIVND (reference sequence). CDR3 in DNA: TGTGCCAGTAGTATAGAGGTGATCAATGAGCAGTTCTTC. Amino acid sequence: CASSIEVINEQFF.

This clonotype was counted many times. V and J are TRBV4-2 and TRBJ2-1, with 8 bases that match TRBD2. The CDR3 is 17 residues long. The V and J ends lost 3 bases and 5 bases, in that order; junction bases with no gene match: 12. Per the germline V gene, CDR1 is LGHNA and CDR2 is YNFKEQ. The CDR3 spells CASSHLLATSGHNEQFF. The CDR3 nucleotides are TGTGCCAGCAGCCACCTCCTAGCAACTAGCGGCCACAATGAGCAGTTCTTC.

This clonotype was counted at least ten times. The chain joins TRBV10-3 to TRBJ1-1, with D unclear. The germline gives CDR1 ENHRY, CDR2 SYGVKD. This CDR3 spans 13 amino acids. V was clipped by 3 bases and J by 6 bases, with 11 bases between them. The CDR3 is CAISETGYAEAFF. CDR3 bases: TGTGCCATCAGTGAAACGGGGTACGCTGAAGCTTTCTTT.

The J gene is TRBJ2-2, the V gene TRBV29-1; D assignment may be TRBD1 or TRBD2 (6 bases each). Germline-derived CDR1 and CDR2 are SQVTM and ANQGSEA. The CDR3 runs 14 residues. The V end was cut by 2 bases, the J end by 5 bases, with 12 bases between. The CDR3: CSVEWQGRTGELFF. Here the CDR3 DNA reads TGCAGCGTTGAATGGCAGGGGAGGACCGGGGAGCTGTTTTTT.